The TCR beta chain under discussion was sequenced for a study of shared clonotypes between healthy human individuals. Study information: Used for every donor were three CD4 naive, three CD4 memory, two CD8 naive and one CD8 memory plate. Study results and caveats: Sampling included only blood; tissue repertoires likely differ.

The V and J ends lost 4 bases and 4 bases respectively, with 23 bases between them. This CDR3 region has 18 residues. Germline V CDR1 and CDR2: MGHRA, YSYEKL. A note on this clone: The antigen is not known.

Assay runs were performed at deep level. Some clones are missing from TCRdb's copy, which holds only in-frame ones; the method was immunoSEQ multiplex PCR. Here the sample spans 2.3 million or so clones, approximately 95% being singletons. Sequencing was performed on naive CD4+ T cells from PBMCs. Subset indicated: CD45RA+ positively selected. The sequence came from a man younger than 35 in good health. Some clones in this sample may be carry-over from other donors' samples. The chain employs TRBV4-1 and TRBJ2-1, with D possibly TRBD2 on 6 matching bases. CDR3 coding DNA: TGCGCCAGCAGCCCCTCTTCCGGGAGAGGGGATTCTTACAATGAGCAGTTCTTC. It encodes CASSPSSGRGDSYNEQFF.